This is a list of T cell receptor beta chains from one sample in a study of CD8 T cells in ankylosing spondylitis. TCRdb re-analysed the 5' RACE reads in MiXCR, keeping a single row per CDR3 protein. The table shows about 350,000 distinct CDR3 sequences, with approximately 22% occurring only once. The sample taken for sequencing was blood, either unsorted or a sorted T cell fraction (not recorded which). All receptors come from a male donor with ankylosing spondylitis or in good health (not recorded which). CDR3s include the opening cysteine and the closing phenylalanine or tryptophan. The D gene is left open where the match is weak. Size is stated for part of the rows, as once, few or many counts, or as a class when the clone is expanded.

d_call,j_call,v_call,clone_size,cdr3_nt,cdr3_aa
TRBD1,TRBJ1-3,TRBV4-1,few,TGCGCCAGCAGCCCCCCGACAGGGACTACGGGAAACACCATATATTTT,CASSPPTGTTGNTIYF
TRBD1,TRBJ2-2,TRBV6-2/TRBV6-3,.,TGTGCCGCAGCGGACAGGGCCTTTGTCGGGGAGCTGTTTTTT,CAAADRAFVGELFF
TRBD1,TRBJ2-2,TRBV27,few,TGTGCCAGCAGCTCCGGGCCCGGGACAGGGTACGCCGGGGAGCTGTTTTTT,CASSSGPGTGYAGELFF
.,TRBJ2-3,TRBV3-1,.,TGTGCCAGCAGCCAAATCGGGAGAACAGATACGCAGTATTTT,CASSQIGRTDTQYF
.,TRBJ2-2,TRBV15,.,TGTGCCACCAGCACCGGAAGTTCGGCCACCGGGGAGCTGTTTTTT,CATSTGSSATGELFF
TRBD2,TRBJ2-5,TRBV20-1,few,TGCAGTGCTAGAGGAACTAGCGGGGTTGAGACCCAGTACTTC,CSARGTSGVETQYF
.,TRBJ2-3,TRBV6-5,.,TGTGCCAGCAGTTACTCGACGGCCCAAACGCAGTATTTT,CASSYSTAQTQYF
.,TRBJ2-2,TRBV7-9,.,TGTGCCAGCAACTTTCGGGGAGCCGGGGAGCTGTTTTTT,CASNFRGAGELFF
.,TRBJ2-1,TRBV11-2,once,TGTGCCAGCAGCGATGGTCACAGGGGGGGCTACAATGAGCAGTTCTTC,CASSDGHRGGYNEQFF
.,TRBJ1-6,TRBV12-3/TRBV12-4,.,TGTGCCAGCAGTTTTTGGGCAGTAGCTGATTCACCCCTCCACTTT,CASSFWAVADSPLHF
.,TRBJ1-2,TRBV20-1,many,TGCAGTGCTAGAGATCCTAACTATGGCTACACCTTC,CSARDPNYGYTF
.,TRBJ2-3,TRBV10-3,few,TGTGCCATCAGTGAGTCGCGGATTAGGGTGGATGGCACAGATACGCAGTATTTT,CAISESRIRVDGTDTQYF
TRBD1,TRBJ2-5,TRBV12-3/TRBV12-4,.,TGTGCCAGCAGTTACGATGAGGAGAACAGGGGGCAAGAGACCCAGTACTTC,CASSYDEENRGQETQYF
.,TRBJ2-3,TRBV6-1,few,TGTGCCAGCAGTCCGGTCCTTGGGCGCACAGATACGCAGTATTTT,CASSPVLGRTDTQYF
.,TRBJ1-1,TRBV10-3,few,TGTGCCATCAGTGAGCCGGGGGGGAACACTGAAGCTTTCTTT,CAISEPGGNTEAFF
TRBD2,TRBJ2-2,TRBV7-2,.,TGTGCCAGCAGATCTCCAAGCGGGGGGGCTGTCGGGGAGCTGTTTTTT,CASRSPSGGAVGELFF
.,TRBJ2-1,TRBV7-9,.,TGTGCCAGCAGCACAGGAATAGGGGAACCTGGGGACAATGAGCAGTTCTTC,CASSTGIGEPGDNEQFF
TRBD2,TRBJ2-2,TRBV6-5,.,TGTGCCAGCAGTTTGACTAGCGGGGCCACCGGGGAGCTGTTTTTT,CASSLTSGATGELFF
.,TRBJ2-3,TRBV20-1,few,TGCAGTGCTAGCAGGATCAACCGCACAGATACGCAGTATTTT,CSASRINRTDTQYF
.,TRBJ2-7,TRBV10-3,few,TGTGCCATCAGTTCGGACTACTACGAGCAGTACTTC,CAISSDYYEQYF
.,TRBJ2-5,TRBV2,.,TGTGCCAGCAGGGAGGACGGGAGTGAGCAAGAGACCCAGTACTTC,CASREDGSEQETQYF
.,TRBJ2-5,TRBV2,.,TGTGCCAGCAGTGATGGACTATCTCAAGAGACCCAGTACTTC,CASSDGLSQETQYF
.,TRBJ2-7,TRBV29-1,few,TGCAGCGTTGGCGGACCCAGGGTCGAGCAGTACTTC,CSVGGPRVEQYF
.,TRBJ2-6,TRBV28,once,TGTGCCAGCAGTTCTAGGGTCTCTGGGGCCAACGTCCTGACTTTC,CASSSRVSGANVLTF
.,TRBJ2-5,TRBV20-1,few,TGCAGTGCTAGAGATGGAACGGGGGTCCCCGAGGAGACCCAGTACTTC,CSARDGTGVPEETQYF